The present TCR beta chain was sequenced within a study of T cell repertoires in cytomegalovirus infection (dated by TCRdb to the late 2010s). About the full investigation: Alongside well-studied HLA-B-restricted epitopes, the peptide stimulations were aimed at recently identified HLA-C-restricted CMV epitopes, whose presentation resists viral immunomodulation. Donor HLA type was relevant to the analysis, as public TCR beta signatures indicated carriage of CMV infection together with the matching HLA type. What the study reported, not specific to this receptor: The ex vivo response was dominated by HLA-C-restricted CMV-specific TCR beta clonotypes, which also provided the single most frequent clonotype in two of eight donors. In both this cohort and an independent cohort of over 350 donors, the cumulative frequency of public TCR beta family members distinguished carriers of CMV infection plus the relevant HLA type.

CDR1 and CDR2 are read off the germline V gene (reference sequence) as SGHKS and YYEKEE. The cysteine opens and the phenylalanine closes a CDR3 of 17 amino acids. Only the CDR3 region is kept as DNA, spanning 51 bases read in frame from base 1. V is trimmed back by 1 base and J by 4 bases, and the junction contains 6 bases that no gene match accounts for. TCRdb names Illumina HiSeq 1500 as the instrument used. Through fastp at Q25 and MiXCR, TCRdb rebuilt clones from the public reads, retaining in-frame beta chains. Under each unique CDR3 protein, matching rows form one entry showing the most common genes and DNA. The table for this sample lists about 770,000 distinct CDR3 sequences; 25% to 30% of them were counted only once. The ten largest clones take up under 15% of the sample. This sample's treatment or condition label indicates: in vitro stimulation with specific CMV peptide epitopes to enrich CMV-specific T cells.

This clonotype has only a few counts. Its antigen target is currently unknown. No much larger clonotype is one base removed from it; base qualities were not supplied. This clonotype originated in a human donor in good health (CMV status not recorded). Some clones in this sample may be carry-over from other donors' samples. The sequence joins TRBV5-5 to TRBJ2-1; 12 of the junction bases match TRBD2. The sequenced sample was cultured CD8+ T cells from PBMCs, obtained from culture after CMV antigen stimulation. The CDR3 amino acid sequence is: CASSLSTSGGLYNEQFF. The DNA reads as follows: TGTGCCAGCAGCTTGTCGACTAGCGGGGGACTTTACAATGAGCAGTTCTTC.